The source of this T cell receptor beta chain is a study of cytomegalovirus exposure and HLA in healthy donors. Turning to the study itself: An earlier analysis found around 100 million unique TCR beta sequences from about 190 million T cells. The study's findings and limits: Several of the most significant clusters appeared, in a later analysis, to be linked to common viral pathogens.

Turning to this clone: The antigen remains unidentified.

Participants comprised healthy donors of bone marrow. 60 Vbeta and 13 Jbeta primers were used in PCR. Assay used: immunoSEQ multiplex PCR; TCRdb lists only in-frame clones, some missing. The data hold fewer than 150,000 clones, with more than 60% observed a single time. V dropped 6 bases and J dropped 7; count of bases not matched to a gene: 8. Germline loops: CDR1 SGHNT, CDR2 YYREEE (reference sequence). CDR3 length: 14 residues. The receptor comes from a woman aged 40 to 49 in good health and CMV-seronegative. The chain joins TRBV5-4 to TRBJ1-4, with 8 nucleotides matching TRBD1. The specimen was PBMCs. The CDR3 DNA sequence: TGTGCCAGCACCCTACAGGGGGGAGGTGAAAAACTGTTTTTT. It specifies CASTLQGGGEKLFF.